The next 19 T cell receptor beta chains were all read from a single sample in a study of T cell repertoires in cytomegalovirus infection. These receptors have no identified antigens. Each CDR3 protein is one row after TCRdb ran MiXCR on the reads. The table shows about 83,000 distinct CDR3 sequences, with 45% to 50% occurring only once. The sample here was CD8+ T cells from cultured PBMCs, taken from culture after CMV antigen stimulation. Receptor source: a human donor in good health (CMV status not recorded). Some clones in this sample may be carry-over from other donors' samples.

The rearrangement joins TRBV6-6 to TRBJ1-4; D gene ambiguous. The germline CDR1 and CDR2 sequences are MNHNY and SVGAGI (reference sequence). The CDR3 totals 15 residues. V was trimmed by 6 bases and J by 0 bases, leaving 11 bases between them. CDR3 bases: TGTGCCAGCAGCGCGGACCGTGCAACTAATGAAAAACTGTTTTTT. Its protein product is CASSADRATNEKLFF.

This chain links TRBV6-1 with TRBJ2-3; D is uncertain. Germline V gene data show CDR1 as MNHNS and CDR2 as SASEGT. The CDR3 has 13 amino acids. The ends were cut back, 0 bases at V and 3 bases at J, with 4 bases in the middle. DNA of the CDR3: TGTGCCAGCAGTGAAGCGGTGACAGATACGCAGTATTTT. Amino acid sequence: CASSEAVTDTQYF.

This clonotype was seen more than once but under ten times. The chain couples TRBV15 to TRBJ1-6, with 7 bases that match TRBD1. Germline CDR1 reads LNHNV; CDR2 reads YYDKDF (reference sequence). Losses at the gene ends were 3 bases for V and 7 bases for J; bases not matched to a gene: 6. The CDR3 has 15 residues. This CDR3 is CATSSRDSRNSPLHF. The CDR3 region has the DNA TGTGCCACCAGCAGTCGGGACAGTCGGAATTCACCCCTCCACTTT.

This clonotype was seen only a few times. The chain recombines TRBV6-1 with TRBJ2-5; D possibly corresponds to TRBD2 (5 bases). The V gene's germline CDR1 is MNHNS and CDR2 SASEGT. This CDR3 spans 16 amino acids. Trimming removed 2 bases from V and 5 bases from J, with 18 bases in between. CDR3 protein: CASSEFDRRAAETQYF. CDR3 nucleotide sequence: TGTGCCAGCAGTGAATTTGACCGGCGGGCGGCGGAGACCCAGTACTTC.

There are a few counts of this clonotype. The CDR3 region has the DNA TGTGCCAGCAGCTCCAAGCGGGTCACAGATACGCAGTATTTT. It encodes CASSSKRVTDTQYF. The chain uses TRBV7-8 and TRBJ2-3, with a possible D match to TRBD2 (6 bases). This CDR3 is 14 amino acids long. Germline V gene data show CDR1 as SGHVS and CDR2 as FQNEAQ. V was pared by 4 bases and J by 2 bases, with 10 bases between.

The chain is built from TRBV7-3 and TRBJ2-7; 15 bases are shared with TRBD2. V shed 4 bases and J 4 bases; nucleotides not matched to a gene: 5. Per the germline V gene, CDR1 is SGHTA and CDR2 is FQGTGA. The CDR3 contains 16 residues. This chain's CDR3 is CASSYAGLAGGYEQYF. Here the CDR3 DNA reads TGTGCCAGCAGCTACGCAGGACTAGCGGGAGGGTACGAGCAGTACTTC.

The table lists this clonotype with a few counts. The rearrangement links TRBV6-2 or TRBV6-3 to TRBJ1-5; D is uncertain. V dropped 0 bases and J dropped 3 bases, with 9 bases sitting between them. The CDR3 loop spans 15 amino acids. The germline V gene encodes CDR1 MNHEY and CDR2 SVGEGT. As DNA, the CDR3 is TGTGCCAGCAGTTACTCGATGCAGTTCAATCAGCCCCAGCATTTT. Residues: CASSYSMQFNQPQHF.

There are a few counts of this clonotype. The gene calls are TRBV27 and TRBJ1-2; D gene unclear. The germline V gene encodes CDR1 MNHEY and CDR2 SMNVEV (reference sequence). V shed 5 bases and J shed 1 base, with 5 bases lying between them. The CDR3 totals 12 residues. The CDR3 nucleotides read TGTGCCAGCAGTGGAGATAACTATGGCTACACCTTC. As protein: CASSGDNYGYTF.

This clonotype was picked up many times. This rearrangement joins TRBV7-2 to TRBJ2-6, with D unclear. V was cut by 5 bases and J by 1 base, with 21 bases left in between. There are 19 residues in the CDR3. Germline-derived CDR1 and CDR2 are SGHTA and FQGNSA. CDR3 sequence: CASSHNPRVMISGANVLTF. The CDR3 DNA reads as TGTGCCAGCAGCCATAACCCACGCGTCATGATTTCTGGGGCCAACGTCCTGACTTTC.

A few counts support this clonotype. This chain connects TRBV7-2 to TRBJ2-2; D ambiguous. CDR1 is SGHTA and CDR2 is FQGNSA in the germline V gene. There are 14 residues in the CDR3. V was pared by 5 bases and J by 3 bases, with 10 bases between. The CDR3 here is CASSPSYDTGELFF. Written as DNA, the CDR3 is TGTGCCAGCAGCCCAAGTTATGACACCGGGGAGCTGTTTTTT.

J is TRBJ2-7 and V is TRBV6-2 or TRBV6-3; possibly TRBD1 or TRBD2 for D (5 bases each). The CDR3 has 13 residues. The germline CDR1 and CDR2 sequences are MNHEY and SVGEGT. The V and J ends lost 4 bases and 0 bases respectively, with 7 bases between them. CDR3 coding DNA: TGTGCCAGCAGTTGGGACGTCTCCTACGAGCAGTACTTC. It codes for CASSWDVSYEQYF.

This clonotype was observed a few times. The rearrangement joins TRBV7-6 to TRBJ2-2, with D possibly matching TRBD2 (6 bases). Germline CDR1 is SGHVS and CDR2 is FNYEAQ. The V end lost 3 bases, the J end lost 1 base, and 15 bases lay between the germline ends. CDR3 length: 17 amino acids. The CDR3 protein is CASSLRIAGLNTGELFF. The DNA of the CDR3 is TGTGCCAGCAGCTTGAGGATTGCGGGACTGAACACCGGGGAGCTGTTTTTT. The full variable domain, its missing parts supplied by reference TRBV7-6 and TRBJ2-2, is GAGVSQSPRYKVTKRGQDVALRCDPISGHVSLYWYRQALGQGPEFLTYFNYEAQQDKSGLPNDRFSAERPEGSISTLTIQRTEQRDSAMYRCASSLRIAGLNTGELFFGEGSRLTVL.

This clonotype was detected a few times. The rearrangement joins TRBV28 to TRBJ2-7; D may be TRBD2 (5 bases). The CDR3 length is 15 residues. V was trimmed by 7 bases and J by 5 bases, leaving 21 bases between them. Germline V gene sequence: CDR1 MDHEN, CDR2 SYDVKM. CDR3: CASILNRGAVDEQYF. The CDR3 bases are TGTGCCAGCATTCTCAACCGGGGAGCGGTCGACGAGCAGTACTTC.

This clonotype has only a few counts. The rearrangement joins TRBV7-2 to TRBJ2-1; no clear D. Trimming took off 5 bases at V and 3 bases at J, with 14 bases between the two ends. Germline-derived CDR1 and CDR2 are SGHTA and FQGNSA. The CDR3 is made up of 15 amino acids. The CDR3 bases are TGTGCCAGCAGCCCGATACACTCCAGCTACAATGAGCAGTTCTTC. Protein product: CASSPIHSSYNEQFF.

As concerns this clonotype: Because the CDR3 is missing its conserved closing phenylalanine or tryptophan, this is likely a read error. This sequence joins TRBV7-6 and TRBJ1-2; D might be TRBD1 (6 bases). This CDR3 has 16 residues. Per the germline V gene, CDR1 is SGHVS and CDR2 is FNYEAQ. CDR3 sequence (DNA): TGTGCCAGCAGCTTAGAAAAATTGGACAGATTCTATGTCTACACCTAC. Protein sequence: CASSLEKLDRFYVYTY.

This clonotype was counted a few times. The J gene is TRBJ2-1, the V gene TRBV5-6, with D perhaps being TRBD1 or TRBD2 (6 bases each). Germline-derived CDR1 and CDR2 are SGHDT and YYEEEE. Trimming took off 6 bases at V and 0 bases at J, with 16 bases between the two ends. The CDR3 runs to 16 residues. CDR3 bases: TGTGCCAGCACCGGGGGCAAAGGCAGCTCCTACAATGAGCAGTTCTTC. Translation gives CASTGGKGSSYNEQFF.

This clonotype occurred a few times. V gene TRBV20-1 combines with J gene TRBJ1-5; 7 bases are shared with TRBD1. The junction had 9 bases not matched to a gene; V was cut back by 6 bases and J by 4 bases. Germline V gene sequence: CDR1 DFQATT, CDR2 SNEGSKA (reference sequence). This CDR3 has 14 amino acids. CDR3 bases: TGCAGTGCAACACAGGGACAGACGAATCAGCCCCAGCATTTT. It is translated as CSATQGQTNQPQHF.

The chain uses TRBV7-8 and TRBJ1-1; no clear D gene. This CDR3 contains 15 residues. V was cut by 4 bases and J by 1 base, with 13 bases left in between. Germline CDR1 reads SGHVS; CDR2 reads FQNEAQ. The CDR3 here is CASSSGPIGNTEAFF. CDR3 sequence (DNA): TGTGCCAGCAGCTCGGGCCCAATAGGGAACACTGAAGCTTTCTTT.

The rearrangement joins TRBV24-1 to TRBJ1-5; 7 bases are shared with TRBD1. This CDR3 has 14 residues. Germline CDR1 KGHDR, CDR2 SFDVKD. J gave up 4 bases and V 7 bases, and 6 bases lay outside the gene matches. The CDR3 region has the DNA TGTGCCACCAGCCTGGGACAGCCTAATCAGCCCCAGCATTTT. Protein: CATSLGQPNQPQHF.